The 22 T cell receptor beta chains in this list originate from one sample, sequenced in a study of cytomegalovirus exposure and HLA in healthy donors. The PCR ran on 60 Vbeta and 13 Jbeta primers. The data were produced by immunoSEQ multiplex PCR, yet TCRdb's version contains in-frame clones alone and is incomplete. Seen here are under 150,000 clones, 75% to 90% observed once, and the top ten hold 4%. Sequencing was done on a sample of PBMCs. These receptors came from a woman aged 40-49 years in good health and CMV-seronegative.

This clone was counted once. The V call is TRBV19, the J call TRBJ1-5; D not certain. The CDR3 loop spans 13 amino acids. The V end lost 3 bases, the J end lost 6 bases, and 9 bases lay between the germline ends. Per the germline V gene, CDR1 is LNHDA and CDR2 is SQIVND (reference sequence). CDR3 coding DNA: TGTGCCAGTAGTATGGGAGATGGTCAGCCCCAGCATTTT. Protein sequence: CASSMGDGQPQHF.

The V gene is TRBV11-2, the J gene TRBJ2-3; TRBD2 aligns across 7 bases. V lost 0 bases, J lost 3 bases, and 6 bases stayed unmatched. The CDR3 loop spans 16 amino acids. Germline V CDR1 and CDR2: SGHAT, FQNNGV. The CDR3 loop is CASSLEAGVGTDTQYF. As DNA, the CDR3 is TGTGCCAGCAGCTTAGAGGCGGGAGTTGGTACAGATACGCAGTATTTT.

The V call is TRBV10-3, the J call TRBJ1-2; D might be TRBD1 (5 bases). The CDR3 loop spans 13 amino acids. Germline values: CDR1 ENHRY, CDR2 SYGVKD. Trimming left V 6 bases short and J 3 bases short, with 11 bases between. CDR3 in amino acids: CAISEGLDYGYTF. Written as DNA, the CDR3 is TGTGCCATCAGCGAGGGGCTCGACTATGGCTACACCTTC.

This clone was observed once. V gene TRBV13 combines with J gene TRBJ2-1, with D maybe TRBD2 (5 bases). The CDR3 consists of 17 residues. V was clipped by 5 bases and J by 2 bases, with 19 bases between them. Germline V CDR1 and CDR2: PRHDT, FYEKMQ (reference sequence). The CDR3 DNA follows: TGTGCCAGCAGCCCATCCCTAGTTCGGGGTACCTACAATGAGCAGTTCTTC. The encoded protein is CASSPSLVRGTYNEQFF.

This clone was found a few times. The genes are TRBV28 and TRBJ1-2; perhaps TRBD1 as D (5 bases). The CDR3 covers 14 residues. V lost 3 bases, J lost 3 bases, and 11 bases lay in between. Germline V gene sequence: CDR1 MDHEN, CDR2 SYDVKM. The CDR3 loop is CASSLSGGYYGYTF. CDR3 in DNA: TGTGCCAGCAGTTTGTCGGGGGGGTACTATGGCTACACCTTC.

This sequence joins TRBV19 and TRBJ1-6; TRBD1 agrees at 7 bases. The CDR3 covers 16 residues. With V trimmed by 3 bases and J by 7 bases, 9 bases remained unmatched. Germline V gives CDR1 LNHDA, CDR2 SQIVND (reference sequence). The CDR3 bases are TGTGCCAGTAGTATCGGGCAGGGGGGAGACAATTCACCCCTCCACTTT. This encodes CASSIGQGGDNSPLHF.

The chain joins TRBV7-9 to TRBJ1-2, with unresolved D. There are 10 residues in the CDR3. CDR1 SEHNR and CDR2 FQNEAQ come from the germline V gene (reference sequence). Trimming stripped 4 bases from V and 8 bases from J, with 5 bases between. The CDR3 nucleotides read TGTGCCAGCAGCTCCGAGGGCTACACCTTC. It is translated as CASSSEGYTF.

The rearrangement links TRBV18 to TRBJ1-2, with TRBD1 matching 7 bases. V gave up 2 bases and J gave up 9 bases; unmatched junction bases: 6. The CDR3 has 13 amino acids. The germline gives CDR1 KGHSH, CDR2 LQKENI. DNA for the CDR3: TGTGCCAGCTCACCAGACAGGGTGCAAAGCTACACCTTC. Protein product: CASSPDRVQSYTF.

Worth noting for this clone: The junction shows a germline mismatch at one end, possibly a read error. The chain is built from TRBV7-6 and TRBJ2-1; 12 bases map to TRBD2. The CDR3 has 13 amino acids. CDR1 is SGHVS and CDR2 is FNYEAQ in the germline V gene. CDR3 sequence: CASSLAGGNEQFF. CDR3 DNA sequence: TGTGCCAGCAGCCTAGCGGGAGGGAATGAGCAGTTCTTC.

This chain uses TRBV5-8 with TRBJ2-5; 7 nucleotides match TRBD1. The ends lost 5 bases at V and 1 base at J; junction bases unmatched: 14. This CDR3 has 17 residues. Germline-derived CDR1 and CDR2 are SGHTS and YDEGEE. CDR3 bases: TGTGCCAGCAGAACCACGGCCGAGACAGGGACCCAAGAGACCCAGTACTTC. Its translation: CASRTTAETGTQETQYF.

This clone showed up just once. The chain uses TRBV7-2 and TRBJ2-7, with a weak D call TRBD2 (6 bases). Germline CDR1 SGHTA, CDR2 FQGNSA. With 3 bases removed from V and 0 bases from J, the gap between germline ends came to 12 bases. The CDR3 runs 15 residues. CDR3 sequence: CASSFGAGSSYEQYF. For the CDR3, the DNA is TGTGCCAGCAGCTTTGGGGCGGGGAGCTCCTACGAGCAGTACTTC.

Worth noting for this clone: Without the conserved terminal phenylalanine or tryptophan, this CDR3 likely stems from a read error. The chain combines TRBV2 with TRBJ1-2, with 7 bases that match TRBD1. With 6 bases clipped from V and 4 bases from J, the junction kept 5 bases outside the gene matches. Looked up from germline, CDR1 is SNHLY and CDR2 is FYNNEI. The CDR3 spans 13 residues. This CDR3 is CASSPQGIYGYTL. The CDR3, as DNA: TGTGCCAGCAGCCCACAGGGGATCTATGGCTACACCCTC.

CDR3 nucleotides: TGCGCCAGCAGCTTTGGTCCGGGTGGGAACACTGAAGCTTTCTTT. It is translated as CASSFGPGGNTEAFF. The V gene is TRBV5-1, the J gene TRBJ1-1; D gene ambiguous. CDR1 is SGHRS and CDR2 is YFSETQ in the germline V gene. The V gene lost 2 bases and the J gene lost 1 base, with 12 bases spanning the gap. The CDR3 extends over 15 amino acids.

The chain is built from TRBV19 and TRBJ1-2; D ambiguous. This CDR3 has 14 residues. Germline-derived CDR1 and CDR2 are LNHDA and SQIVND (reference sequence). V lost 6 bases and J lost 6, with 17 bases in between. The CDR3 nucleotides are TGTGCCAGTAGCCCTCACAATCCGCAGGATGGCTACACCTTC. It codes for CASSPHNPQDGYTF.

In the case of this clone: The junction does not match germline at one end; this may be a read error. The rearrangement uses TRBV4-3 and TRBJ1-2, with D hard to call. This CDR3 has 14 residues. CDR1 is LGHNA, CDR2 YSLEER, per germline. The CDR3 sequence is CASSQIPGSRGYPF. CDR3 DNA sequence: TGCGCCAGCAGCCAAATCCCGGGATCAAGAGGCTACCCCTTC.

This chain connects TRBV6-6 to TRBJ1-1, with 10 bases that match TRBD1. V trimming: 5 bases; J trimming: 4 bases; junction bases outside the gene matches: 4. CDR1 is MNHNY, CDR2 SVGAGI, per germline (reference sequence). The CDR3 is 14 residues long. The CDR3 region is CASSGDRGRTEAFF. The CDR3 DNA reads as TGTGCCAGCAGTGGCGACAGGGGGCGCACTGAAGCTTTCTTT.

The chain combines TRBV27 with TRBJ2-7; D remains unclear. The CDR3 extends over 12 amino acids. The germline CDR1 and CDR2 sequences are MNHEY and SMNVEV (reference sequence). V shed 8 bases and J shed 10 bases, with 18 bases lying between them. The CDR3 spells CASSSPNRPQYF. DNA of the CDR3: TGTGCCAGCTCTTCCCCAAACAGACCCCAGTACTTC.

V gene TRBV28 combines with J gene TRBJ2-1; D is perhaps TRBD2 (5 bases). The CDR3 covers 19 residues. CDR1 MDHEN and CDR2 SYDVKM come from the germline V gene. V lost 1 base, J lost 0 bases, and 19 bases lay in between. CDR3 bases: TGTGCCAGCAGTTTATTCTTGTACCGACTACCCCTCTCCTACAATGAGCAGTTCTTC. Protein: CASSLFLYRLPLSYNEQFF.

This clone has only a few counts. The J gene is TRBJ1-1, the V gene TRBV19; D remains ambiguous. Germline V lookup: CDR1 LNHDA, CDR2 SQIVND (reference sequence). The CDR3 runs to 13 residues. Trimming took 7 bases from V and 1 from J, leaving 10 bases between them. The CDR3 DNA reads TGTGCCAGTACCTCGGTCACGAACACTGAAGCTTTCTTT. The encoded protein is CASTSVTNTEAFF.

The V and J genes are TRBV5-1 and TRBJ1-1; TRBD1 matches at 9 bases. V was pared by 4 bases and J by 4 bases, with 2 bases of the junction left unmatched. Per germline, CDR1 SGHRS and CDR2 YFSETQ. The CDR3 contains 13 residues. The DNA for the CDR3 is TGCGCCAGCAGCCAGGGACAGGGCACTGAAGCTTTCTTT. Translation: CASSQGQGTEAFF.

The J gene is TRBJ2-6, the V gene TRBV28; D gene uncertain. The CDR3 is 18 amino acids. Between the trimmed V and J ends, which lost 7 bases and 0 bases, there was a span of 19 bases. CDR1 MDHEN and CDR2 SYDVKM come from the germline V gene. The CDR3 region has the DNA TGTGCCAGCACCGACTTAGAGCGTCTTAGCTCTGGGGCCAACGTCCTGACTTTC. Its protein is CASTDLERLSSGANVLTF.

This clone was picked up a small number of times. The genes are TRBV19 and TRBJ1-6; TRBD1 aligns across 9 bases. This CDR3 is built from 12 residues. Germline-derived CDR1 and CDR2 are LNHDA and SQIVND (reference sequence). Unmatched junction bases numbered 4, after V lost 8 bases and J lost 11 bases. DNA for the CDR3: TGTGCCAGTGGACAGGGGAAGACACCCCTCCACTTT. It encodes CASGQGKTPLHF.